One TCR beta chain is described in this entry. No antigen is known for it. This entry comes from a study of chemoradiotherapy in HPV16-positive cancers. Findings and caveats of the study: Functional assays defining HPV-specific T cells used only a couple of HPV16-positive patients. Non-HPV-specific T cells did not expand in tumors during treatment, whereas candidate HPV-specific clones and E7-related motifs did.

Germline assignment: CDR1 MNHNS and CDR2 SASEGT. CDR3 length: 15 amino acids. V lost 1 base to trimming and J lost 4 bases; unmatched junction nucleotides: 4. Assay used: immunoSEQ multiplex PCR; TCRdb lists only in-frame clones, some missing. The data contain some 12,000 clones, approximately 88% of them seen just once; the ten biggest clones take up around 2.5%. The material sequenced was blood, taken from a patient who underwent chemoradiotherapy. The chain carries TRBV6-1 and TRBJ2-3, with TRBD2 identical over 8 bases. This clonotype was obtained from a human donor with HPV-associated anogenital cancer. CDR3 in DNA: TGTGCCAGCAGTGAAGAGGCGGGGGGCTCAGATACGCAGTATTTT. This gives the protein CASSEEAGGSDTQYF.